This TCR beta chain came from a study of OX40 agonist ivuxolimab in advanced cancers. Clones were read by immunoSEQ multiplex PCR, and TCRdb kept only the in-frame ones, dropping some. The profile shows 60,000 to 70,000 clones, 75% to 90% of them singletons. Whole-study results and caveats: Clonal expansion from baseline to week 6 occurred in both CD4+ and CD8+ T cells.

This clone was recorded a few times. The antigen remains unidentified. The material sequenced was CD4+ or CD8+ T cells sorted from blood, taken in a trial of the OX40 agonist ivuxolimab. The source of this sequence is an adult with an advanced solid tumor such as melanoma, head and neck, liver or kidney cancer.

The chain's CDR3 is CAWSAPETQYF. The CDR3 DNA reads as TGTGCCTGGAGCGCCCCGGAGACCCAGTACTTC. This rearrangement joins TRBV30 to TRBJ2-5; D not resolved. Germline-derived CDR1 and CDR2 are GTSNPN and SVGIG (reference sequence). Trimming removed 3 bases from V and 5 bases from J, with 7 bases in between. The CDR3 loop spans 11 amino acids.